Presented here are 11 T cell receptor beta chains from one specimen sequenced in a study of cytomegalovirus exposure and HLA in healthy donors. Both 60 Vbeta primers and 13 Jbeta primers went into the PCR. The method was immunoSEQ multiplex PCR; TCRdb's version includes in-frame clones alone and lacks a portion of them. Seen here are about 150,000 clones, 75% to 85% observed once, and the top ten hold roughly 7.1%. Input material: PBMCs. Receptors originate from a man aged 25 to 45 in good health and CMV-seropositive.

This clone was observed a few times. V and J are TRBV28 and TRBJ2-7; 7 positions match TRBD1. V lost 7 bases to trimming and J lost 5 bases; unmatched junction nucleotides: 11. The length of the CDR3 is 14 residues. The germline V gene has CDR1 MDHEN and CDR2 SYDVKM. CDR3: CASTGTAAWDEQYF. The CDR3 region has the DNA TGTGCCAGCACCGGGACAGCGGCATGGGACGAGCAGTACTTC.

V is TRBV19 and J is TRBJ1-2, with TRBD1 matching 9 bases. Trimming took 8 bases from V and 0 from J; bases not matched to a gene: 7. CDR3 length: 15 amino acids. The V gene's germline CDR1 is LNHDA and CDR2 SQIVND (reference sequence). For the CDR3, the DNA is TGTGCCAGTGGCGACAGGGGGAGAACTAACTATGGCTACACCTTC. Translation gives CASGDRGRTNYGYTF.

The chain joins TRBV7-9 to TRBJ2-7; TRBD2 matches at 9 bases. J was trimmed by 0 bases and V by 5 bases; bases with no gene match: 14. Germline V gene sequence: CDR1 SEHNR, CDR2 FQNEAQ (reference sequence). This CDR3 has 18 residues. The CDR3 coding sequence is TGTGCCAGCAGCCCCCCAGGGAGGCTAGCGGGAAACTCCTACGAGCAGTACTTC. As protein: CASSPPGRLAGNSYEQYF.

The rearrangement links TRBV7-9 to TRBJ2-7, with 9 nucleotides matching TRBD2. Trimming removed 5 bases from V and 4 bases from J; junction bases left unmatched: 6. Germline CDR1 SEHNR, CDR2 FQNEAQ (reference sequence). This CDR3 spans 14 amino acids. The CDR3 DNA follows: TGTGCCAGCAGCCCAATAGCGGGAGCTTACGAGCAGTACTTC. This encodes CASSPIAGAYEQYF.

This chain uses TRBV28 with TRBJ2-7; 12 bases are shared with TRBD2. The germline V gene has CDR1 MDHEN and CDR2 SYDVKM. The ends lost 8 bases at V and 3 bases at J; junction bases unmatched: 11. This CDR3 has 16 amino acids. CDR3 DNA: TGTGCCAGCTGGGGCGGAGGGACTAGCGGGCGCTACGAGCAGTACTTC. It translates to CASWGGGTSGRYEQYF.

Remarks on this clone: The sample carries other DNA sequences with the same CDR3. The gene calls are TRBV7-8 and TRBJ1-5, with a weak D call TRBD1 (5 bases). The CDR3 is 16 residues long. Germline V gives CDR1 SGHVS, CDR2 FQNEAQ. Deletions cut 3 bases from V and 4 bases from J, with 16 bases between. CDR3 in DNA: TGTGCCAGCAGCTTCGACAGTACCCCTTCTAATCAGCCCCAGCATTTT. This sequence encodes CASSFDSTPSNQPQHF.

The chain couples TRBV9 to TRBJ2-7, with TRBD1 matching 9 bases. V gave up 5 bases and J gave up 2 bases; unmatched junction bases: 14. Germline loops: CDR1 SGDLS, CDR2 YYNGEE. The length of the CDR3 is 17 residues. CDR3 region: CASSPDHPGQGPYEQYF. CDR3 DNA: TGTGCCAGCAGTCCAGATCATCCGGGACAGGGACCCTACGAGCAGTACTTC.

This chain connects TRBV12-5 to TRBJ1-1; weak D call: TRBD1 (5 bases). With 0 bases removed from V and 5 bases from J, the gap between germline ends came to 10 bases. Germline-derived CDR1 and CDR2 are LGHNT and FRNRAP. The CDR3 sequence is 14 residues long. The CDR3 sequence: CASGLVWGETEAFF. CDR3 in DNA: TGTGCTAGTGGTTTGGTATGGGGGGAAACTGAAGCTTTCTTT.

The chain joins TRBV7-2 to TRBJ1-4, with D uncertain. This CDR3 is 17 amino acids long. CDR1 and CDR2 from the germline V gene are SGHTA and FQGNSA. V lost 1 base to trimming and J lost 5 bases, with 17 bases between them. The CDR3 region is CASSLDLVAAANEKLFF. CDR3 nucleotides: TGTGCCAGCAGCTTAGATCTAGTCGCAGCAGCAAATGAAAAACTGTTTTTT.

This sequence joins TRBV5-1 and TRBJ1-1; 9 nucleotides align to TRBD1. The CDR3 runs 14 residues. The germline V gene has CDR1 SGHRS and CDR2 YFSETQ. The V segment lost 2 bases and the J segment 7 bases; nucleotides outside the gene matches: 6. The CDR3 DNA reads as TGCGCCAGCAGCTTAGGACAGGGGTACGGTGAAGCTTTCTTT. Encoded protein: CASSLGQGYGEAFF.

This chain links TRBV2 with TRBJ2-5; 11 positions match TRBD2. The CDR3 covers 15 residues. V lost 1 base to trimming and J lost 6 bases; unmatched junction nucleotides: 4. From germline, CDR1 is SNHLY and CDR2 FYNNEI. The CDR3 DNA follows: TGTGCCAGCAGTGAAGGTAGCGGGAGGGCCAAGACCCAGTACTTC. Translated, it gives CASSEGSGRAKTQYF. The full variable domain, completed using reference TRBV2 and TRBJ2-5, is EPEVTQTPSHQVTQMGQEVILRCVPISNHLYFYWYRQILGQKVEFLVSFYNNEISEKSEIFDDQFSVERPDGSNFTLKIRSTKLEDSAMYFCASSEGSGRAKTQYFGPGTRLLVL.